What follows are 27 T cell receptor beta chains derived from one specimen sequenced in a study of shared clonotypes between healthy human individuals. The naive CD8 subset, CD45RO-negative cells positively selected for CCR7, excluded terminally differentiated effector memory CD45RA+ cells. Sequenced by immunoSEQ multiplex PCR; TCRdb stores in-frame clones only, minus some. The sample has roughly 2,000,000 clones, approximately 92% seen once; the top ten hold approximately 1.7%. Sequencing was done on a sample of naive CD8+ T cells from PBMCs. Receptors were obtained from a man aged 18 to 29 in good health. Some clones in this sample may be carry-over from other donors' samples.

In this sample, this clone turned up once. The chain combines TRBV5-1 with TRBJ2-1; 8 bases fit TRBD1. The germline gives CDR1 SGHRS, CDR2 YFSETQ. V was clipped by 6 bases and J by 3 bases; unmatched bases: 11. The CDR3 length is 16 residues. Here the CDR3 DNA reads TGCGCCAGCACTCAGATCCAGGGGGCTATCTACAATGAGCAGTTCTTC. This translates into CASTQIQGAIYNEQFF.

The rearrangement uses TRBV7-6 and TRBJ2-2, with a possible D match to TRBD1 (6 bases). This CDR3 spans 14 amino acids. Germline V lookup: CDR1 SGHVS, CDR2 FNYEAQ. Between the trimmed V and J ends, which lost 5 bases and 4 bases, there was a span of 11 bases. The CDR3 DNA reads TGTGCCAGCAGCCCACAGGGTTCCACCGGGGAGCTGTTTTTT. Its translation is CASSPQGSTGELFF.

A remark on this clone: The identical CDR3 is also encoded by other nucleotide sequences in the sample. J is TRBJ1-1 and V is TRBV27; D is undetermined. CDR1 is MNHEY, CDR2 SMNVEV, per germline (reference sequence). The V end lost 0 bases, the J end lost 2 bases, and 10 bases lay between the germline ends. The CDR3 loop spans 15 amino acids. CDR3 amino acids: CASSLSRAANTEAFF. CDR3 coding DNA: TGTGCCAGCAGTTTATCGAGGGCAGCTAACACTGAAGCTTTCTTT.

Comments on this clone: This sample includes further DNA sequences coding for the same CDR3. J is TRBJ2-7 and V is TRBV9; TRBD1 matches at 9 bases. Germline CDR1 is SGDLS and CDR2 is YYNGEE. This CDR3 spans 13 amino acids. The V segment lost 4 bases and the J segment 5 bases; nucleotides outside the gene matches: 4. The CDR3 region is CASSPGQGNEQYF. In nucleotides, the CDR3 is TGTGCCAGCAGCCCGGGACAGGGAAACGAGCAGTACTTC.

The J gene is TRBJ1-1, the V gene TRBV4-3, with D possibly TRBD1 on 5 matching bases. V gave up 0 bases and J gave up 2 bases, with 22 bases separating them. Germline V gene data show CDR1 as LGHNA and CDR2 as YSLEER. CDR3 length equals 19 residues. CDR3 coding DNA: TGCGCCAGCAGCCAAGATGTATTTGCCGGGCTCGGGGGAAACACTGAAGCTTTCTTT. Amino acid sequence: CASSQDVFAGLGGNTEAFF.

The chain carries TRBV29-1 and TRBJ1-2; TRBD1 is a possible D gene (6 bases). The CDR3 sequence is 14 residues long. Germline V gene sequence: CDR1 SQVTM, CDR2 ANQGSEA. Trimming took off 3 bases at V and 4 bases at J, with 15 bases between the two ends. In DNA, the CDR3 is TGCAGCGTTGACCAGCCGGACAGACTCTATGGCTACACCTTC. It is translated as CSVDQPDRLYGYTF.

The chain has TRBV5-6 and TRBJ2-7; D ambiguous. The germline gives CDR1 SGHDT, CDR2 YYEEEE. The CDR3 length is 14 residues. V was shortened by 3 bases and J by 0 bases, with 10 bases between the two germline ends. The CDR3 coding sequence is TGTGCCAGCAGCTCACAGATGAACTCCTACGAGCAGTACTTC. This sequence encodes CASSSQMNSYEQYF.

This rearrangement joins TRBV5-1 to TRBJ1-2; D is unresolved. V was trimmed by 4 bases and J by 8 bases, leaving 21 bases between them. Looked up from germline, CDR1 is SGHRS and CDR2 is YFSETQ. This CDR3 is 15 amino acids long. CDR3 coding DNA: TGCGCCAGCAGCCAAGGACCGAATCCGCTCTGGGGCTACACCTTC. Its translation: CASSQGPNPLWGYTF. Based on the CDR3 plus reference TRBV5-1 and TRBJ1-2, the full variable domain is KAGVTQTPRYLIKTRGQQVTLSCSPISGHRSVSWYQQTPGQGLQFLFEYFSETQRNKGNFPGRFSGRQFSNSRSEMNVSTLELGDSALYLCASSQGPNPLWGYTFGSGTRLTVV.

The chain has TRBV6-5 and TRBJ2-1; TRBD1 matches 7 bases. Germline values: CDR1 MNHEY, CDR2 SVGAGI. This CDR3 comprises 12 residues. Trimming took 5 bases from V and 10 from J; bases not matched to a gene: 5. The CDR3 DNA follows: TGTGCCAGCAGTAACGGACAGGTCGAGCAGTTCTTC. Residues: CASSNGQVEQFF.

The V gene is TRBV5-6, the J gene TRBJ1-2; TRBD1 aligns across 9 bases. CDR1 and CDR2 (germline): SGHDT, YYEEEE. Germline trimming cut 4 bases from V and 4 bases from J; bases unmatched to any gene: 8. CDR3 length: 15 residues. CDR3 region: CASSPWDRDFYGYTF. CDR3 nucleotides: TGTGCCAGCAGCCCGTGGGACAGGGACTTCTATGGCTACACCTTC.

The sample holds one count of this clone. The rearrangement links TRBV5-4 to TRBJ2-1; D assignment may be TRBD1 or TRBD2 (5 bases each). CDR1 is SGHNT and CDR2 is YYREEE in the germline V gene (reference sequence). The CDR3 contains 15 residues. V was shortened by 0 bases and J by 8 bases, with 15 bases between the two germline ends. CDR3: CASSLAGGGIDEQFF. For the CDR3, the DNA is TGTGCCAGCAGCTTGGCTGGTGGGGGTATCGATGAGCAGTTCTTC.

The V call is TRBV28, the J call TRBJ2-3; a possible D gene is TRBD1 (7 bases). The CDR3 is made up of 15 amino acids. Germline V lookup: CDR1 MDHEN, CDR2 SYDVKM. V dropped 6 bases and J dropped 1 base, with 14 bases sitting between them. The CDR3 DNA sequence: TGTGCCAGCAGACGAGGCGGGACAGGCACAGATACGCAGTATTTT. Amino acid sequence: CASRRGGTGTDTQYF.

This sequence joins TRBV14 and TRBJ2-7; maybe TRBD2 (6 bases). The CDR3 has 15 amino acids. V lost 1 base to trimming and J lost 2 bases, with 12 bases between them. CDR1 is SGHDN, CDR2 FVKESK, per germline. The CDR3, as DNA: TGTGCCAGCAGCCAAGCGGACTACCCCACCTACGAGCAGTACTTC. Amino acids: CASSQADYPTYEQYF.

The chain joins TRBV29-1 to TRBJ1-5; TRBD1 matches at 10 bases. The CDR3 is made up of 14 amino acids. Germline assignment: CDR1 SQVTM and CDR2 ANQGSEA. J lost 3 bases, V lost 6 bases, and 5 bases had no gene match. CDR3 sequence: CSVPGTGVNQPQHF. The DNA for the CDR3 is TGCAGCGTGCCCGGGACAGGGGTCAATCAGCCCCAGCATTTT.

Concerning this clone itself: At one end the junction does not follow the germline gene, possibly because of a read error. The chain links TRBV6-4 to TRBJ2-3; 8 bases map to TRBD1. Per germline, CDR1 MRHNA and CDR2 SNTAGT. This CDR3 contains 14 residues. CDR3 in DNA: TGTGCCAGCAGTGTCCCAGGGGGCACGGATACGCAGTATTTT. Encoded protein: CASSVPGGTDTQYF.

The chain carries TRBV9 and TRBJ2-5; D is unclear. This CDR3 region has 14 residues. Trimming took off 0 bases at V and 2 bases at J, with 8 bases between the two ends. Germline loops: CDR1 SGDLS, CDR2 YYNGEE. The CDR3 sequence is CASSVAPDQETQYF. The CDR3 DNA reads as TGTGCCAGCAGCGTAGCTCCGGATCAAGAGACCCAGTACTTC.

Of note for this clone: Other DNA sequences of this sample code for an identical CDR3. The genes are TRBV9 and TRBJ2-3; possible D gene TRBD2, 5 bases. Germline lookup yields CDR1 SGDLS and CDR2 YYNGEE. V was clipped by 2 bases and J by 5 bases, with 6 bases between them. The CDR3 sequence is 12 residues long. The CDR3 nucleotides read TGTGCCAGCAGCGTCGAGGGAGATACGCAGTATTTT. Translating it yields CASSVEGDTQYF.

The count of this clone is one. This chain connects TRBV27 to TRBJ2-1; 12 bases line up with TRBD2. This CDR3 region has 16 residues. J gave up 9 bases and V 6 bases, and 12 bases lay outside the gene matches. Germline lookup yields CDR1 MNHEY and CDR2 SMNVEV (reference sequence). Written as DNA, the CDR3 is TGTGCCAGCAGCCGATTACTAGCGGGAGGACGAGGTGAGCAGTTCTTC. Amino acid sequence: CASSRLLAGGRGEQFF.

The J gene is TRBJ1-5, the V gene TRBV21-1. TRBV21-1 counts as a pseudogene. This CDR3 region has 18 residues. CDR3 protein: CASSKERVKGLARYPQHF. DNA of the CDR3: TGTGCCAGCAGCAAAGAAAGGGTTAAGGGACTGGCTAGGTACCCCCAGCATTTT.

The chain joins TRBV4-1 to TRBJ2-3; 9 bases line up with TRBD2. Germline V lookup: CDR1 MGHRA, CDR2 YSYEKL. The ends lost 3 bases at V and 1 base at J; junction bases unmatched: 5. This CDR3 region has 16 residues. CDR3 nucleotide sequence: TGCGCCAGCAGCCACCAAGCGGGAGGCCGCACAGATACGCAGTATTTT. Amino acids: CASSHQAGGRTDTQYF.

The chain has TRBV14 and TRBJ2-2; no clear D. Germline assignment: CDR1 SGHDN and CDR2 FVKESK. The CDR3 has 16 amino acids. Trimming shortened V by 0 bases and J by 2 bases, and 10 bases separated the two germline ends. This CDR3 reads CASSQDRTFNTGELFF. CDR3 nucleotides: TGTGCCAGCAGCCAAGATCGAACTTTCAACACCGGGGAGCTGTTTTTT.

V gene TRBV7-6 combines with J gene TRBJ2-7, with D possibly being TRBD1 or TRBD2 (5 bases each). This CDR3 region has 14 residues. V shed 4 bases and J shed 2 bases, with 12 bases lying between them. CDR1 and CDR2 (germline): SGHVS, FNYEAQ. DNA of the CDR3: TGTGCCAGCAGCTCCCGGGACCTTACCTACGAGCAGTACTTC. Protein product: CASSSRDLTYEQYF. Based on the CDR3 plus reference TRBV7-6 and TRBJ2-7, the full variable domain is GAGVSQSPRYKVTKRGQDVALRCDPISGHVSLYWYRQALGQGPEFLTYFNYEAQQDKSGLPNDRFSAERPEGSISTLTIQRTEQRDSAMYRCASSSRDLTYEQYFGPGTRLTVT.

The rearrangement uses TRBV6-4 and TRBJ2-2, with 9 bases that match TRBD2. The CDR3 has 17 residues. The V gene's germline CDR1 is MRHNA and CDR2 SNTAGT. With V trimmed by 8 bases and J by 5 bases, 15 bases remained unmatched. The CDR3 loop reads CASFSAGGPRLTGELFF. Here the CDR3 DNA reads TGTGCCAGCTTTAGTGCGGGAGGGCCAAGGTTAACCGGGGAGCTGTTTTTT.

The CDR3 nucleotides are TGCGCCAGCAGCTCACAGGGACAGGCGGAGATGAACACTGAAGCTTTCTTT. Protein sequence: CASSSQGQAEMNTEAFF. The chain recombines TRBV5-1 with TRBJ1-1; 8 positions match TRBD1. After removal of 3 bases from V and 0 bases from J, the junction contained 10 bases not matched to a gene. The germline CDR1 and CDR2 sequences are SGHRS and YFSETQ. There are 17 residues in the CDR3.

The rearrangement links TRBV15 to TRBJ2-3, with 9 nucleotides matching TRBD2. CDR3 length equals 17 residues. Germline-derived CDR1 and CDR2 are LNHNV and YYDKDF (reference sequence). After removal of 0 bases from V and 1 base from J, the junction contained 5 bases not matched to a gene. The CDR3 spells CATSRDFRLAGTDTQYF. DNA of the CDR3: TGTGCCACCAGCAGAGATTTTCGACTAGCGGGCACAGATACGCAGTATTTT.

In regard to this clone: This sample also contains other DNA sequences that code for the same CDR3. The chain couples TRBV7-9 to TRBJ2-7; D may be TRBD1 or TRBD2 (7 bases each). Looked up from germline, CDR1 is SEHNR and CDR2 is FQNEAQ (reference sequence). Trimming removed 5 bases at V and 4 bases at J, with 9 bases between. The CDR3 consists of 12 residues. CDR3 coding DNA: TGTGCCAGCAGCCAGGGGGGGTACGAGCAGTACTTC. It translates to CASSQGGYEQYF.

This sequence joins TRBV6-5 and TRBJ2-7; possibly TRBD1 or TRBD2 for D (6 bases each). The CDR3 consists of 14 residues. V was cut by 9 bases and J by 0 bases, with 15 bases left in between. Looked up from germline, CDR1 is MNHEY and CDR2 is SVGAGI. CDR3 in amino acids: CASAVEGDSYEQYF. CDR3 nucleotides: TGTGCCAGTGCGGTGGAGGGGGACTCCTACGAGCAGTACTTC.